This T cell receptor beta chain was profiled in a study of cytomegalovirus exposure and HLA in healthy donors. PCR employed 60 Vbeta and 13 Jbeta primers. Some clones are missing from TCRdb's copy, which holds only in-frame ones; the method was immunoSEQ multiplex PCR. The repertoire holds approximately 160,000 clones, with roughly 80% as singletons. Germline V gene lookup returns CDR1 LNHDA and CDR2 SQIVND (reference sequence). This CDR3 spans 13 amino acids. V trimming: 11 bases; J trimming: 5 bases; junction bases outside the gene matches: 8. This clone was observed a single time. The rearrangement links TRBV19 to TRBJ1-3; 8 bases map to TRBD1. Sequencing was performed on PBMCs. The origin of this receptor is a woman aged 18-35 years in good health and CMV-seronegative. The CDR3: CAGQDRARNTIYF. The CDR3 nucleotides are TGTGCCGGGCAGGACAGGGCAAGAAACACCATATATTTT.